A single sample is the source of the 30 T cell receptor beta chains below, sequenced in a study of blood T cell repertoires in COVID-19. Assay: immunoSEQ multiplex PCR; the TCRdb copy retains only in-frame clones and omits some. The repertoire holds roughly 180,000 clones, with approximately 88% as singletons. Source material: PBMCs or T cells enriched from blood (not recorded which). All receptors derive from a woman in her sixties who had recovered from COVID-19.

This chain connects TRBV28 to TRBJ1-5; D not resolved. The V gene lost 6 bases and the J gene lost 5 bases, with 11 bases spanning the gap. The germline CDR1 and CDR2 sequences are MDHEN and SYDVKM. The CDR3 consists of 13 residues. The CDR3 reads CASSRLPHQPQHF. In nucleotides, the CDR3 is TGTGCCAGCAGCCGCCTACCCCATCAGCCCCAGCATTTT.

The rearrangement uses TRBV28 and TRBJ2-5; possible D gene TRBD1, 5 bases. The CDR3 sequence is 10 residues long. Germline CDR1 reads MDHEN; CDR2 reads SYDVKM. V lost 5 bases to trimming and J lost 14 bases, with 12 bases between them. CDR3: CASSRQIGYF. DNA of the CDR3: TGTGCCAGCAGTCGACAGATAGGCTACTTC. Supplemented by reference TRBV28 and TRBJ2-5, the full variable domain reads DVKVTQSSRYLVKRTGEKVFLECVQDMDHENMFWYRQDPGLGLRLIYFSYDVKMKEKGDIPEGYSVSREKKERFSLILESASTNQTSMYLCASSRQIGYFGPGTRLLVL.

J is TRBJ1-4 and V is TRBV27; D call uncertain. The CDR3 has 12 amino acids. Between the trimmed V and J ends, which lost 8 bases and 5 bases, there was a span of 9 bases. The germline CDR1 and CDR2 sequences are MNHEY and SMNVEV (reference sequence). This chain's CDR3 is CASQRANEKLFF. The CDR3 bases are TGTGCCAGCCAGCGGGCAAATGAAAAACTGTTTTTT.

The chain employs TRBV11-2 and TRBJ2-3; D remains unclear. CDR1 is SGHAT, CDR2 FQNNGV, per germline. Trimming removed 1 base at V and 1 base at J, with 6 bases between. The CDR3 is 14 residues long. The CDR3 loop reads CASSLGLGTDTQYF. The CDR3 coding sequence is TGTGCCAGCAGCTTAGGCCTAGGCACAGATACGCAGTATTTT.

The CDR3 coding sequence is TGTGCCAGCAGTCACCATGGACAGGGGAACACTGAAGCTTTCTTT. As protein: CASSHHGQGNTEAFF. This chain links TRBV3-1 (or the pseudogene TRBV3-2) with TRBJ1-1, with 8 bases aligning to TRBD1. The V gene's germline CDR1 is LGHDT and CDR2 YNNKEL (reference sequence). V lost 6 bases and J lost 1; bases outside the gene matches: 7. This CDR3 region has 15 residues.

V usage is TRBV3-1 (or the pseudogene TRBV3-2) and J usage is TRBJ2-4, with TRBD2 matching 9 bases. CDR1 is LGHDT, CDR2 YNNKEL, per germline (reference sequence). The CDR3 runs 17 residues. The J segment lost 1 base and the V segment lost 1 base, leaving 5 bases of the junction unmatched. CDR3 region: CASSQASSGVAKNIQYF. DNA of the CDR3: TGTGCCAGCAGCCAAGCTTCTAGCGGGGTTGCCAAAAACATTCAGTACTTC.

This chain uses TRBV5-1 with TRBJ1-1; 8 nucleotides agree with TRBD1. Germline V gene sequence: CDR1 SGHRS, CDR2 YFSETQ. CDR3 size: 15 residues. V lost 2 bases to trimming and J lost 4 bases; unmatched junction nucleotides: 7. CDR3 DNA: TGCGCCAGCAGCTTCCTCGGACAGGGCGGCACTGAAGCTTTCTTT. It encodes CASSFLGQGGTEAFF.

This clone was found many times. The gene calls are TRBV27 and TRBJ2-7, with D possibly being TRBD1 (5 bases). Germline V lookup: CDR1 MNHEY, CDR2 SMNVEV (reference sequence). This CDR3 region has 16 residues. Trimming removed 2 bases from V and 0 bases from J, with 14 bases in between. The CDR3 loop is CASSLGRQGLSYEQYF. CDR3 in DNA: TGTGCCAGCAGTTTAGGGCGGCAGGGCCTCTCCTACGAGCAGTACTTC.

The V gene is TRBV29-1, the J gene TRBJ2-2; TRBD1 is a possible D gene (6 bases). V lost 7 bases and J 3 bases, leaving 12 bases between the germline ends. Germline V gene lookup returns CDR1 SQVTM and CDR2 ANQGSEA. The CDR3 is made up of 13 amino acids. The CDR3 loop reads CSATYRDTGELFF. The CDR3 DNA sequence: TGCAGCGCCACCTACAGGGACACCGGGGAGCTGTTTTTT.

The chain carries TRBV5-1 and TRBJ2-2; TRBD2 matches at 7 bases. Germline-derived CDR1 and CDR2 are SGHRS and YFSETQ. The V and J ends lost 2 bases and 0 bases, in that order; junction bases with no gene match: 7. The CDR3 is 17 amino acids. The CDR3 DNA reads TGCGCCAGCAGCTTACAAGCGGGGACCGCGAACACCGGGGAGCTGTTTTTT. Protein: CASSLQAGTANTGELFF.

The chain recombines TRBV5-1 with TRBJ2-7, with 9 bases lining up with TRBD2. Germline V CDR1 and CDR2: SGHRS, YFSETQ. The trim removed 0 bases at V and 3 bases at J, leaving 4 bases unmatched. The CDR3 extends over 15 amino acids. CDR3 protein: CASSLAVSGSYEQYF. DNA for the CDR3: TGCGCCAGCAGCTTGGCCGTTAGCGGGAGCTACGAGCAGTACTTC.

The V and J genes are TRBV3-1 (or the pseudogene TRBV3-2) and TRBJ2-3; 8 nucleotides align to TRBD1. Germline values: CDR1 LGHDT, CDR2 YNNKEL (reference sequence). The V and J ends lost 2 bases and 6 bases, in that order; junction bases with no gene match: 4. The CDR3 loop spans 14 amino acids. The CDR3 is CASSQTHRGDTQYF. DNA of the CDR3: TGTGCCAGCAGCCAAACCCACAGGGGGGATACGCAGTATTTT.

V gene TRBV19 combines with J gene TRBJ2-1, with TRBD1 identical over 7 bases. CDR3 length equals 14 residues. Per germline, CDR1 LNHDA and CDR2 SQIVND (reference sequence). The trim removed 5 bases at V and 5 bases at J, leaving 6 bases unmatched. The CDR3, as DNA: TGTGCCAGTAGTGCACGACAGGGAGACAATGAGCAGTTCTTC. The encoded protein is CASSARQGDNEQFF.

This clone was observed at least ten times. The CDR3 loop is CSAMDGESEELFF. In DNA, the CDR3 is TGCAGCGCCATGGACGGGGAAAGTGAGGAACTGTTTTTT. The chain combines TRBV29-1 with TRBJ1-4; D is unresolved. This CDR3 region has 13 residues. Germline loops: CDR1 SQVTM, CDR2 ANQGSEA. Trimming cost V 7 bases and J 12 bases, with 21 bases left between them.

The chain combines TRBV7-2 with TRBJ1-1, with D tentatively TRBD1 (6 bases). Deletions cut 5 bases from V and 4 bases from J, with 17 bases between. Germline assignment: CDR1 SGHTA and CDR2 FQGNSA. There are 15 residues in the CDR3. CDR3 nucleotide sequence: TGTGCCAGCAGCGCGGAGGCAGGGGTAGGCACTGAAGCTTTCTTT. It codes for CASSAEAGVGTEAFF.

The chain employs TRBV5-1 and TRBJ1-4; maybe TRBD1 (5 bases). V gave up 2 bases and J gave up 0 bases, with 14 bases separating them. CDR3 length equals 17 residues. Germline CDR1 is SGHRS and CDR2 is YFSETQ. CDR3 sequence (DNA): TGCGCCAGCAGCTTATCAGGGTCCACAGCAACTAATGAAAAACTGTTTTTT. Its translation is CASSLSGSTATNEKLFF.

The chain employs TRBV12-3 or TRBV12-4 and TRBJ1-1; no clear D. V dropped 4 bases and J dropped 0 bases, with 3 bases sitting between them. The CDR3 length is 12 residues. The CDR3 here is CASSSMNTEAFF. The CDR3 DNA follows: TGTGCCAGCAGTTCCATGAACACTGAAGCTTTCTTT.

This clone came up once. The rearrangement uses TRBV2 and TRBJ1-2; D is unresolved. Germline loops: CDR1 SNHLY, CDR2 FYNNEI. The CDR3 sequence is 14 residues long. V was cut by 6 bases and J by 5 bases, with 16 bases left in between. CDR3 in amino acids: CASRVGAGGYGYTF. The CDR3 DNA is TGTGCCAGCAGGGTGGGAGCTGGAGGGTATGGCTACACCTTC.

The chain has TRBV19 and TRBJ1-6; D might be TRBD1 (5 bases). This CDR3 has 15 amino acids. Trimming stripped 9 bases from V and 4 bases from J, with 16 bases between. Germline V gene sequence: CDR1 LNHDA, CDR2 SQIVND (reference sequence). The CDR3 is CASSEGAVYNSPLHF. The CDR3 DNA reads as TGTGCCAGCTCTGAAGGGGCAGTATATAATTCACCCCTCCACTTT.

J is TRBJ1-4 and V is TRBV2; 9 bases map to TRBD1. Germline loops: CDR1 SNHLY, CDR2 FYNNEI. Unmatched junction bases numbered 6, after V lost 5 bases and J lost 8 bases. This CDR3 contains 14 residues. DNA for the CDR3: TGTGCCAGCAGTTCCGGGACAGGGCAAGAAAAACTGTTTTTT. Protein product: CASSSGTGQEKLFF.

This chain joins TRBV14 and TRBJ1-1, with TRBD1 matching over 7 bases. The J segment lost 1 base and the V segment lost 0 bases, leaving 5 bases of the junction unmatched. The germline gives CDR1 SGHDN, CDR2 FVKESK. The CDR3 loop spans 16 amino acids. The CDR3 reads CASSQDTRTGNTEAFF. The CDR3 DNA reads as TGTGCCAGCAGCCAAGACACCCGGACAGGGAACACTGAAGCTTTCTTT.

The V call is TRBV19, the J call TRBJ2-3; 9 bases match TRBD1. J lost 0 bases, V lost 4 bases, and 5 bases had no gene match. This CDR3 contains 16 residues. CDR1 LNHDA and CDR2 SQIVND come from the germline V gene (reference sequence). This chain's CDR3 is CASSTTGGPSTDTQYF. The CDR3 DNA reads TGTGCCAGTAGTACTACAGGGGGCCCGAGCACAGATACGCAGTATTTT.

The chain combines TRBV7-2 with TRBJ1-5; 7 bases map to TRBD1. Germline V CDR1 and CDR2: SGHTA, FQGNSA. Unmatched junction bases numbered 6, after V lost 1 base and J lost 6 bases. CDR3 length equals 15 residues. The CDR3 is CASSLGGGGGQPQHF. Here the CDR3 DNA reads TGTGCCAGCAGCTTAGGAGGGGGCGGAGGTCAGCCCCAGCATTTT. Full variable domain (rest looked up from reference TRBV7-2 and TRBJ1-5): GAGVSQSPSNKVTEKGKDVELRCDPISGHTALYWYRQSLGQGLEFLIYFQGNSAPDKSGLPSDRFSAERTGGSVSTLTIQRTQQEDSAVYLCASSLGGGGGQPQHFGDGTRLSIL.

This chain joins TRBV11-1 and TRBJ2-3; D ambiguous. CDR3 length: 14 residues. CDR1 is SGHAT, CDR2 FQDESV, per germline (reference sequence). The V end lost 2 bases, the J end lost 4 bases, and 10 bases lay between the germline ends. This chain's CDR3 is CASSLSVFADTQYF. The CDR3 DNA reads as TGTGCCAGCAGCTTATCAGTTTTCGCAGATACGCAGTATTTT.

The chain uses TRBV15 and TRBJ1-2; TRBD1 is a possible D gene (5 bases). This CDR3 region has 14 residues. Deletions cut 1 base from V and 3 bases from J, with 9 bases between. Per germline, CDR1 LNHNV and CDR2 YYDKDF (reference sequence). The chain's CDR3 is CATSRGDRYYGYTF. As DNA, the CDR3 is TGTGCCACCAGCAGAGGAGACAGATACTATGGCTACACCTTC. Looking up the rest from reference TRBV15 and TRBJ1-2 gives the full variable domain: DAMVIQNPRYQVTQFGKPVTLSCSQTLNHNVMYWYQQKSSQAPKLLFHYYDKDFNNEADTPDNFQSRRPNTSFCFLDIRSPGLGDTAMYLCATSRGDRYYGYTFGSGTRLTVV.

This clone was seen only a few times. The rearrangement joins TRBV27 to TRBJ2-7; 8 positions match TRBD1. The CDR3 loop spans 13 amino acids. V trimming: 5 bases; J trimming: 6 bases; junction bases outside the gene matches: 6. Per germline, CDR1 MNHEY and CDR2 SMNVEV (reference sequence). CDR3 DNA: TGTGCCAGCAGTCCCCGGGACAGGCGCGAGCAGTACTTC. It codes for CASSPRDRREQYF.

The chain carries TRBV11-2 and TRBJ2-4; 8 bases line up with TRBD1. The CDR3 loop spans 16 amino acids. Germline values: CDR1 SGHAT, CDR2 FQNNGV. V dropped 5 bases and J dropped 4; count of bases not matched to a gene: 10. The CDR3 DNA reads TGTGCCAGCAGCGGACTCGGACAGGGCCATAAAAACATTCAGTACTTC. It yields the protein CASSGLGQGHKNIQYF.

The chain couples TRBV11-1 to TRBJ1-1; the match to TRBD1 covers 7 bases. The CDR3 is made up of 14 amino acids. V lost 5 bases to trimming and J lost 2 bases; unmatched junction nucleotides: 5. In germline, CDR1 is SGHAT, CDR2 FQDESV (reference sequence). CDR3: CASSPRDSNTEAFF. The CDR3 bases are TGTGCCAGCAGCCCTAGGGACAGCAACACTGAAGCTTTCTTT.

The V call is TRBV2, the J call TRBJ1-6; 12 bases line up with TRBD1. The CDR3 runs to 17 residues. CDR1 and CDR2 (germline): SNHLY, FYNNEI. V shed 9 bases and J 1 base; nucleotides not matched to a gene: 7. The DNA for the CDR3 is TGTGCCAGGCGGGACAGGGGGCAGGGTTCCTATAATTCACCCCTCCACTTT. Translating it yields CARRDRGQGSYNSPLHF. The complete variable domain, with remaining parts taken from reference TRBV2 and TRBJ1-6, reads EPEVTQTPSHQVTQMGQEVILRCVPISNHLYFYWYRQILGQKVEFLVSFYNNEISEKSEIFDDQFSVERPDGSNFTLKIRSTKLEDSAMYFCARRDRGQGSYNSPLHFGNGTRLTVT.

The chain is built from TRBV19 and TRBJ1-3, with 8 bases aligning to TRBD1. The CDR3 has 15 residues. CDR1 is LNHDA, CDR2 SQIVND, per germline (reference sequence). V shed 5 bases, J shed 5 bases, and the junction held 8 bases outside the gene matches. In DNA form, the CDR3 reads TGTGCCAGTAGTCATACCGGACAGGGTAGAAACACCATATATTTT. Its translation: CASSHTGQGRNTIYF.